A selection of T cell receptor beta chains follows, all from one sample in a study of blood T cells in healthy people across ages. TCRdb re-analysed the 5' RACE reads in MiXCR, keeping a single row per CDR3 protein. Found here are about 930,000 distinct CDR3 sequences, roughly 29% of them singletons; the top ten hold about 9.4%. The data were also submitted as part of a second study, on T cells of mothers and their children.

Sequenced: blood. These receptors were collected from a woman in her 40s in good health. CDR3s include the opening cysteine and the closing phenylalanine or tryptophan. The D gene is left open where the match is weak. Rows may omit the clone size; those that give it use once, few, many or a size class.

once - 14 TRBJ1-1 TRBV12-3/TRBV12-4 TGTGCCAGCACCCACCGGTGGTGGAACACTGAAGCTTTCTTT CASTHRWWNTEAFF
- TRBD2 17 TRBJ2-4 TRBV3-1 TGTACCAGCAGCTTAAGCAGACTAGCGGCTATGAACAATGAGCAGTACTTC CTSSLSRLAAMNNEQYF
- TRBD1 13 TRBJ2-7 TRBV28 TGTGCCAGCGTACTGACAGGGCGATACGAGCAGTACTTC CASVLTGRYEQYF
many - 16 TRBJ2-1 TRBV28 TGTGCCAGCAGTCCTGGAGGGACGAGCTCCTACAATGAGCAGTTCTTC CASSPGGTSSYNEQFF
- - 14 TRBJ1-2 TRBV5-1 TGCGCCAGCAGCTTGGTAGGAGGGAACTATGGCTACACCTTC CASSLVGGNYGYTF
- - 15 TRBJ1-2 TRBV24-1 TGTGCCACCAGTGATACGAACTCGCCCTACTATGGCTACACCTTC CATSDTNSPYYGYTF
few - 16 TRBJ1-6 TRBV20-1 TGCAGTGCTAGAGATGTGGGGAATTCCTATAATTCACCCCTCCACTTT CSARDVGNSYNSPLHF
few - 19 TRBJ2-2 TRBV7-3 TGTGCCAGCAGCTTAAATCCCGCCGGAGGGGCAGGGAGGACCGGGGAGCTGTTTTTT CASSLNPAGGAGRTGELFF
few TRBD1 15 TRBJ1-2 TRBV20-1 TGCAGTGCTAGAGATGCCACGACAGGGGGCAAAGGCTACACCTTC CSARDATTGGKGYTF
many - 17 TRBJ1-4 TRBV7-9 TGTGCCAGCAGCTTAGCTAGAGCGGGGGGCGCGAATGAAAAACTGTTTTTT CASSLARAGGANEKLFF
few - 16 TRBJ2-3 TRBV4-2 TGTGCCAGCAGCCAAGATGAGATAGGGAGCGCAGATACGCAGTATTTT CASSQDEIGSADTQYF
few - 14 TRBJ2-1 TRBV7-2 TGTGCCAGCAGCCTACCCGGGGGGCCAGAGACCCAGTTCTTC CASSLPGGPETQFF
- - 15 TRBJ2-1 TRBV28 TGTGCCAGCAGTTTATCGGGACGGGAAACCTACGAGCAGTTCTTC CASSLSGRETYEQFF
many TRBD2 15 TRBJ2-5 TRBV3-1 TGTGCCAGCAGCCCCTTTCCTAGCGGGGAAGAGACCCAGTACTTC CASSPFPSGEETQYF
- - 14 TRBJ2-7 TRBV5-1 TGCGCCAGCAGCCCGCACAGCGCTACCTACGAGCAGTACTTC CASSPHSATYEQYF
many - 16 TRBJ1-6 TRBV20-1 TGCAGTGCTAGCCATACTCGGGGCTCGGGGAATTCACCCCTCCACTTT CSASHTRGSGNSPLHF
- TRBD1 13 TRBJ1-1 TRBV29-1 TGCAGCGTAGAGACAGGGGCTAACCCCCGGGCTTTCTTT CSVETGANPRAFF
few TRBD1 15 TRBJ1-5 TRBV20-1 TGCAGTGCTAGAGACCTCGGACAGGGCGAGGGTCCACAGCATTTT CSARDLGQGEGPQHF
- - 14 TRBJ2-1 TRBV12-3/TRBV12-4 TGTGCCAGCAGCGCAGGGGGGGCTGGGGGTGAGCAGTTCTTC CASSAGGAGGEQFF
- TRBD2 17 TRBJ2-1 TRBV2 TGTGCCAGCAGTGAAGGAATCCCGGGGGGATTCTACAATGAGCAGTTCTTC CASSEGIPGGFYNEQFF
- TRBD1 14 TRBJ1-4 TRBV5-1 TGCGCCAGCAGCCACGGACAGGGCCAGGAAAAACTGTTTTTT CASSHGQGQEKLFF
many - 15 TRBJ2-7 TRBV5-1 TGCGCCAGCAGCTTGGGGACAGCTCAATCCTACGAGCAGTACTTC CASSLGTAQSYEQYF
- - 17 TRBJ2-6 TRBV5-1 TGCGCCAGCAGCTCAGATGGACGGAACTCTGGGGCCAACGTCCTGACTTTC CASSSDGRNSGANVLTF
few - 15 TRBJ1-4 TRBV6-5 TGTGCCAGCAGGGGACCGGGACGGTATAATGAAAAACTGTTTTTT CASRGPGRYNEKLFF
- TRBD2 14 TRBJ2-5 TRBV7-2 TGTGCCAGCACCCTCAACGCGGGGGGGGAGACCCAGTACTTC CASTLNAGGETQYF
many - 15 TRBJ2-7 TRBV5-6 TGTGCCAGCAGCTCGATGGGGGCCTTATCCTACGAGCAGTACTTC CASSSMGALSYEQYF
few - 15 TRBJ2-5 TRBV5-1 TGCGCCAGCAGCTTCACCTTCGGAGGGCAAGAGACCCAGTACTTC CASSFTFGGQETQYF
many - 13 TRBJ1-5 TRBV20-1 TGCAGTGCTAGATGGGGAGTGAATCAGCCCCAGCATTTT CSARWGVNQPQHF